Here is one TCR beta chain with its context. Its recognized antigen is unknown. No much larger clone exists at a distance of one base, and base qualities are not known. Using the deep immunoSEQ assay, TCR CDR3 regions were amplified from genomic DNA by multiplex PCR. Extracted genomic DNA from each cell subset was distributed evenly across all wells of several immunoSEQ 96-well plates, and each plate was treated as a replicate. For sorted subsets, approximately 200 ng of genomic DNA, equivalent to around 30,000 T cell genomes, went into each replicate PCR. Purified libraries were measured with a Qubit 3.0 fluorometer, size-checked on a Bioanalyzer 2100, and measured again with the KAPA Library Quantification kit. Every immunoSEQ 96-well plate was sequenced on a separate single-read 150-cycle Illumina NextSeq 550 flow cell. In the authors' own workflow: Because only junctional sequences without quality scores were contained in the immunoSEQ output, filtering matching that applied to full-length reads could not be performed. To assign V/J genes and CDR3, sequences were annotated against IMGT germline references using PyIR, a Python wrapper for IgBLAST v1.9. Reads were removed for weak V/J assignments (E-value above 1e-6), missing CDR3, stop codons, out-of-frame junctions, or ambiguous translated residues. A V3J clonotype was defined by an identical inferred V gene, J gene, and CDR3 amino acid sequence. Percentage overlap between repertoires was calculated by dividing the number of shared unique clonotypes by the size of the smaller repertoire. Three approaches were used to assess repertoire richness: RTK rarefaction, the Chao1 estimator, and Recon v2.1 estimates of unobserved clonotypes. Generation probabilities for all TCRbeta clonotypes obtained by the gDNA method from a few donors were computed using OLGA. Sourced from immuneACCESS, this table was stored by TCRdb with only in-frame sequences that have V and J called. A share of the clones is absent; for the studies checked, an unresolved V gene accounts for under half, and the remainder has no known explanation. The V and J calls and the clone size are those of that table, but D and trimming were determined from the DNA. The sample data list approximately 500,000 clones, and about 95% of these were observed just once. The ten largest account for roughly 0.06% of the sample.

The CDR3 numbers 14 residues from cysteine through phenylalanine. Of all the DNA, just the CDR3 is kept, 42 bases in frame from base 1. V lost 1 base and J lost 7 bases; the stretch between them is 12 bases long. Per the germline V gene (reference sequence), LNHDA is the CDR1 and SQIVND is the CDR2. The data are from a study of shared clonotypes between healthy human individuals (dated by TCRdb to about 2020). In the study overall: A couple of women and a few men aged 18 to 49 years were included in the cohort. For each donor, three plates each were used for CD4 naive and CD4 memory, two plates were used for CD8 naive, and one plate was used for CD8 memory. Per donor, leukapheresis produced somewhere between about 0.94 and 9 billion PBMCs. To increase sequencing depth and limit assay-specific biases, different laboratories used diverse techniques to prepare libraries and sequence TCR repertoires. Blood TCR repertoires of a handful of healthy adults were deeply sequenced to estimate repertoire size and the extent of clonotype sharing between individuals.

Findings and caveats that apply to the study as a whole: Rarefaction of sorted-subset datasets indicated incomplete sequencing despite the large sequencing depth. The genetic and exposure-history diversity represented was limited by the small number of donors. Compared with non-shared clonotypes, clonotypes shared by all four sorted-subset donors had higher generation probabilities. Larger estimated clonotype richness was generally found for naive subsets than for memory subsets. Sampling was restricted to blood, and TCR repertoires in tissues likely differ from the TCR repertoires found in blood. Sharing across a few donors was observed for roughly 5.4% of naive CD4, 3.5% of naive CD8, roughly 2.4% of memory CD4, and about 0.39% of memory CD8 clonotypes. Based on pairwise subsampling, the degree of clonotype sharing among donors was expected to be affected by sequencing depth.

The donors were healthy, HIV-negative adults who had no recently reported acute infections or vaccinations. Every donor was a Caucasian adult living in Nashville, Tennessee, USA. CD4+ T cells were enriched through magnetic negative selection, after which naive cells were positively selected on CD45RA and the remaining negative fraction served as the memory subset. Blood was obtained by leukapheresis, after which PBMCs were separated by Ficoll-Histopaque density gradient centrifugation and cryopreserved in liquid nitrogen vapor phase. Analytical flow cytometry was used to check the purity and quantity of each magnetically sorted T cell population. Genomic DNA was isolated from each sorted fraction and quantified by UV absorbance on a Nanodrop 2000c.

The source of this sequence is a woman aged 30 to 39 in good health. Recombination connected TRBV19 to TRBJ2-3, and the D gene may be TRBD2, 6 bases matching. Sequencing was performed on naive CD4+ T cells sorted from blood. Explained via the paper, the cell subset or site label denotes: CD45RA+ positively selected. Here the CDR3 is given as CASSIGTNTYTQYF. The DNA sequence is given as TGTGCCAGTAGTATAGGGACTAATACCTATACGCAGTATTTT.